One sample yielded the 26 T cell receptor beta chains listed below, sequenced in a study of beta chain features in type 1 diabetes. As every portion of the isolated RNA was reverse transcribed, the sequencing read expressed TCRB transcripts. Assay: immunoSEQ multiplex PCR; the TCRdb copy retains only in-frame clones and omits some. Here the sample spans 300,000 or so clones, around 7.6% being singletons. Sequencing was done on a sample of central memory CD4+ T cells from blood. The source is a woman aged 18-35 years in good health.

The V gene is TRBV7-3, the J gene TRBJ2-1; 8 nucleotides match TRBD2. CDR3 length equals 15 residues. Losses at the gene ends were 5 bases for V and 2 bases for J; bases not matched to a gene: 5. CDR1 is SGHTA and CDR2 is FQGTGA in the germline V gene. The CDR3 nucleotides read TGTGCCAGCAGCCCAGGGACTAGGCCCTACAATGAGCAGTTCTTC. Residues: CASSPGTRPYNEQFF.

This clone has at least ten counts. The genes are TRBV11-2 and TRBJ2-1, with TRBD2 matching 9 bases. The germline CDR1 and CDR2 sequences are SGHAT and FQNNGV. The CDR3 has 15 residues. V was clipped by 5 bases and J by 3 bases; unmatched bases: 5. DNA for the CDR3: TGTGCCAGCAGCCTGAGACTAGCGGTCTACAATGAGCAGTTCTTC. It specifies CASSLRLAVYNEQFF.

The table lists this clone with many counts. The chain is built from TRBV7-8 and TRBJ2-7, with D possibly matching TRBD2 (5 bases). From germline, CDR1 is SGHVS and CDR2 FQNEAQ. The CDR3 is 15 amino acids. The ends were cut back, 6 bases at V and 2 bases at J, with 17 bases in the middle. The CDR3 reads CASSFRLDLPYEQYF. The CDR3 nucleotides read TGTGCCAGCAGTTTTCGGTTGGACTTACCCTACGAGCAGTACTTC.

The chain employs TRBV28 and TRBJ2-1, with 14 nucleotides matching TRBD2. The CDR3 contains 17 residues. J was trimmed by 3 bases and V by 5 bases; bases with no gene match: 6. The germline CDR1 and CDR2 sequences are MDHEN and SYDVKM. CDR3: CASSQGLAGDLYNEQFF. CDR3 DNA sequence: TGTGCCAGCAGTCAGGGACTAGCGGGAGATCTCTACAATGAGCAGTTCTTC.

This clone was detected only a few times. Just one base apart from a much larger clone, this may be a read error. The chain has TRBV28 and TRBJ1-5; 8 positions agree with TRBD1. This CDR3 comprises 13 residues. CDR1 is MDHEN, CDR2 SYDVKM, per germline. Trimming at V came to 6 bases and at J to 5 bases, leaving 3 bases not matched to a gene. The chain's CDR3 is CASRGQGHQPQHF. The CDR3 region has the DNA TGTGCCAGCAGAGGACAGGGTCATCAGCCCCAGCATTTT.

In this sample, this clone turned up a few times. The J gene is TRBJ1-4, the V gene TRBV7-9; possibly TRBD1 for D (5 bases). Trimming left V 1 base short and J 7 bases short, with 10 bases between. CDR1 and CDR2 (germline): SEHNR, FQNEAQ (reference sequence). This CDR3 is built from 14 residues. The DNA of the CDR3 is TGTGCCAGCAGCTTAGTCGGGACTGGTGAAAAACTGTTTTTT. Protein sequence: CASSLVGTGEKLFF.

In this sample, this clone turned up many times. The chain has TRBV10-3 and TRBJ2-1; TRBD1 matches 9 bases. The CDR3 is made up of 15 amino acids. Germline CDR1 and CDR2: ENHRY and SYGVKD. V was clipped by 10 bases and J by 5 bases; unmatched bases: 12. CDR3 nucleotide sequence: TGTGCCACCCGACTACCGGGACAGGGTAACAATGAGCAGTTCTTC. It codes for CATRLPGQGNNEQFF.

Written as DNA, the CDR3 is TGTGCCAGCAGTTACCAGACAGCGAATCCGGAAAAACTGTTTTTT. It codes for CASSYQTANPEKLFF. The chain joins TRBV6-5 to TRBJ1-4, with D possibly being TRBD1 (5 bases). Trimming pared 2 bases from V and 8 bases from J, leaving 15 bases between. There are 15 residues in the CDR3. The germline CDR1 and CDR2 sequences are MNHEY and SVGAGI.

The rearrangement joins TRBV6-1 to TRBJ2-2, with a tentative D call TRBD1 (5 bases). CDR3 length equals 15 residues. Germline V gives CDR1 MNHNS, CDR2 SASEGT. V was clipped by 1 base and J by 3 bases, with 9 bases between them. The CDR3 reads CASSEVVGHTGELFF. For the CDR3, the DNA is TGTGCCAGCAGTGAAGTGGTGGGGCACACCGGGGAGCTGTTTTTT.

This clone was seen only a few times. This chain uses TRBV7-9 with TRBJ1-1, with D perhaps TRBD1 (6 bases). Germline V gene sequence: CDR1 SEHNR, CDR2 FQNEAQ (reference sequence). This CDR3 has 12 residues. The V end was cut by 5 bases, the J end by 5 bases, with 9 bases between. The CDR3 sequence: CASSADRTEAFF. The CDR3 region has the DNA TGTGCCAGCAGCGCCGACAGGACTGAAGCTTTCTTT.

In this sample, this clone turned up a few times. The rearrangement links TRBV4-2 to TRBJ2-2; perhaps D is TRBD1 or TRBD2 (6 bases each). Germline V CDR1 and CDR2: LGHNA, YNFKEQ. V lost 0 bases and J 2 bases, leaving 10 bases between the germline ends. CDR3 length: 16 residues. CDR3 bases: TGTGCCAGCAGCCAAGAGACCGGGGGCAACACCGGGGAGCTGTTTTTT. Translated, it gives CASSQETGGNTGELFF.

The V call is TRBV5-1, the J call TRBJ2-5, with 7 positions matching TRBD1. The germline CDR1 and CDR2 sequences are SGHRS and YFSETQ. CDR3 size: 15 residues. Germline trimming cut 0 bases from V and 0 bases from J; bases unmatched to any gene: 2. CDR3 protein: CASSLAGQDQETQYF. CDR3 coding DNA: TGCGCCAGCAGCTTGGCCGGACAGGACCAAGAGACCCAGTACTTC.

This clone showed up many times. V gene TRBV5-1 combines with J gene TRBJ2-1; D call uncertain. Germline V lookup: CDR1 SGHRS, CDR2 YFSETQ. The CDR3 covers 15 residues. V lost 3 bases to trimming and J lost 0 bases, with 10 bases between them. This CDR3 is CASSSVGGSYNEQFF. CDR3 bases: TGCGCCAGCAGCTCTGTGGGCGGCTCCTACAATGAGCAGTTCTTC. Full variable domain (remainder filled in from reference TRBV5-1 and TRBJ2-1): KAGVTQTPRYLIKTRGQQVTLSCSPISGHRSVSWYQQTPGQGLQFLFEYFSETQRNKGNFPGRFSGRQFSNSRSEMNVSTLELGDSALYLCASSSVGGSYNEQFFGPGTRLTVL.

A few counts support this clone. The genes are TRBV5-4 and TRBJ2-3, with D perhaps given as TRBD1 or TRBD2 (6 bases each). Germline CDR1 is SGHNT and CDR2 is YYREEE (reference sequence). The CDR3 spans 16 residues. V was clipped by 2 bases and J by 1 base, with 14 bases between them. Here the CDR3 DNA reads TGTGCCAGCAGCTTCAAGGGGGGAAGTGGCACAGATACGCAGTATTTT. Its translation: CASSFKGGSGTDTQYF.

This clone has just a few counts. V usage is TRBV19 and J usage is TRBJ1-1; 8 nucleotides agree with TRBD1. Germline trimming cut 3 bases from V and 7 bases from J; bases unmatched to any gene: 7. The CDR3 has 14 residues. CDR1 is LNHDA, CDR2 SQIVND, per germline (reference sequence). CDR3 loop: CASSIQGAQGEAFF. DNA for the CDR3: TGTGCCAGTAGTATCCAGGGGGCGCAGGGTGAAGCTTTCTTT.

This clone was seen a handful of times. V is TRBV7-2 and J is TRBJ2-5; D is unresolved. This CDR3 has 14 amino acids. V dropped 5 bases and J dropped 2 bases, with 12 bases sitting between them. Germline V gene sequence: CDR1 SGHTA, CDR2 FQGNSA. CDR3 residues: CASSPSLSQETQYF. CDR3 nucleotide sequence: TGTGCCAGCAGCCCCAGCCTCTCACAAGAGACCCAGTACTTC.

Only a few counts were recorded for this clone. The V call is TRBV7-2, the J call TRBJ1-2; 7 bases agree with TRBD1. The trim removed 6 bases at V and 3 bases at J, leaving 7 bases unmatched. The CDR3 sequence is 14 residues long. Germline loops: CDR1 SGHTA, CDR2 FQGNSA. The CDR3 reads CASRFRQGDYGYTF. Here the CDR3 DNA reads TGTGCCAGCAGATTCCGACAGGGCGACTATGGCTACACCTTC.

The V gene is TRBV19, the J gene TRBJ2-3, with TRBD2 as a possible D gene (7 bases). CDR3 size: 17 residues. Between the trimmed V and J ends, which lost 8 bases and 0 bases, there was a span of 21 bases. Germline assignment: CDR1 LNHDA and CDR2 SQIVND (reference sequence). The CDR3: CASQDQAGALSTDTQYF. The CDR3 nucleotides are TGTGCCAGTCAAGACCAGGCGGGGGCGCTGAGCACAGATACGCAGTATTTT.

This clone was found a few times. The chain employs TRBV7-3 and TRBJ2-7, with D uncertain. The CDR3 has 13 amino acids. Trimming took off 0 bases at V and 3 bases at J, with 6 bases between the two ends. Per germline, CDR1 SGHTA and CDR2 FQGTGA. The CDR3 sequence is CASSLTKNYEQYF. CDR3 sequence (DNA): TGTGCCAGCAGCTTAACGAAGAACTACGAGCAGTACTTC.

This clone was detected a few times. V usage is TRBV4-2 and J usage is TRBJ2-1, with TRBD1 matching over 7 bases. Losses at the gene ends were 5 bases for V and 7 bases for J; bases not matched to a gene: 11. From germline, CDR1 is LGHNA and CDR2 YNFKEQ. The CDR3 is made up of 15 amino acids. The CDR3 sequence: CASSLDRHSINEQFF. CDR3 in DNA: TGTGCCAGCAGCTTGGACAGGCATAGTATTAATGAGCAGTTCTTC.

This clone was observed a handful of times. The chain joins TRBV11-2 to TRBJ2-1, with TRBD2 matching over 10 bases. Trimming cost V 0 bases and J 9 bases; bases outside gene matches: 5. Per germline, CDR1 SGHAT and CDR2 FQNNGV. CDR3 length: 15 amino acids. The CDR3 DNA reads as TGTGCCAGCAGCTTAGAGCCTAGCGGGAGCGGTGAGCAGTTCTTC. Protein product: CASSLEPSGSGEQFF.

This clone appeared a few times. The chain joins TRBV19 to TRBJ2-7; 11 bases line up with TRBD2. There are 15 residues in the CDR3. The junction had 7 bases not matched to a gene; V was cut back by 3 bases and J by 6 bases. Germline CDR1 reads LNHDA; CDR2 reads SQIVND (reference sequence). CDR3 amino acids: CASSMKTSGKFEQYF. In DNA, the CDR3 is TGTGCCAGTAGTATGAAGACTAGCGGGAAGTTCGAGCAGTACTTC.

This clone was observed a few times. The V call is TRBV5-8, the J call TRBJ2-3, with TRBD1 identical over 9 bases. This CDR3 is built from 13 residues. CDR1 and CDR2 from the germline V gene are SGHTS and YDEGEE. V dropped 0 bases and J dropped 14; count of bases not matched to a gene: 7. The CDR3: CASSLEGGTGPYF. The CDR3 nucleotides are TGTGCCAGCAGCTTGGAAGGCGGGACAGGGCCGTATTTT.

The rearrangement links TRBV28 to TRBJ1-2, with D unresolved. The V end lost 5 bases, the J end lost 3 bases, and 13 bases lay between the germline ends. CDR1 is MDHEN, CDR2 SYDVKM, per germline. This CDR3 is 14 amino acids long. CDR3 nucleotides: TGTGCCAGCAGTCTCCCCTGGACGGACTATGGCTACACCTTC. It is translated as CASSLPWTDYGYTF.

There are a few counts of this clone. CDR3 coding DNA: TGTGCCACCAGCTCACGCGGGAGTGGAACAGATACGCAGTATTTT. It is translated as CATSSRGSGTDTQYF. This chain uses TRBV15 with TRBJ2-3; 7 bases agree with TRBD2. The CDR3 totals 15 residues. Germline assignment: CDR1 LNHNV and CDR2 YYDKDF (reference sequence). The ends lost 5 bases at V and 3 bases at J; junction bases unmatched: 8.

This sequence joins TRBV7-2 and TRBJ2-5; D is ambiguous. CDR3 length: 13 amino acids. The germline gives CDR1 SGHTA, CDR2 FQGNSA. V dropped 6 bases and J dropped 0 bases, with 8 bases sitting between them. The CDR3 sequence: CASRSEYQETQYF. CDR3 coding DNA: TGTGCCAGCAGATCGGAGTACCAAGAGACCCAGTACTTC.